Sequencing of this T cell receptor (beta chain) was carried out in a study of cytomegalovirus exposure and HLA in healthy donors (dated by TCRdb to 2017 to 2019). About the study as a whole: An earlier analysis of roughly 500 of the donors reported roughly 270 Gb of sequence data and some 120 million unique TCR beta sequences from some 180 million T cells. An early release that covered about 600 HLA-typed donors contained approximately 300 gigabases of sequencing data and 75 million to 100 million unique TCR sequences. The genetic ancestry cluster associated with self-reported Caucasian donors included roughly four fifths of the approximately 400 genotyped donors. The aim of the study was to test whether cataloging public T cell receptors could identify signatures of past pathogen exposure. The study used immunosequencing to profile the T cell repertoires of more than 650 subjects and linked those repertoires to cytomegalovirus serostatus. Besides the first cohort of 550 to 750 subjects, a separate validation cohort made up of over 100 different subjects was used. The study combined high-throughput TCR immunosequencing, statistical association of individual TCRs with disease status, and machine learning to predict cytomegalovirus infection status. A later analysis re-examined previously published TCR beta repertoires from roughly 650 donors and added high-resolution HLA genotyping to investigate patterns of TCR occurrence. The later analysis used no new phenotypic data to find candidate immune exposures, relying instead on TCR beta sequences and their occurrence across donors. In an earlier analysis of 587 of the donors, high-throughput TCR beta sequencing was used to judge whether each TCR beta V gene segment behaved as functional or pseudogenic. Alongside the repertoire data, information on donor age, sex, ethnicity and CMV serostatus was compiled. A later genetic analysis took genome-wide SNP genotypes for about 65% of the 666 donors and used that subset as a discovery cohort. All discovery cohort repertoires had been generated on a single sequencing platform. Class I and class II HLA loci were covered by the typing at four-digit resolution. The number of donors typed differed by locus, with about 629-630 for A, B, C, DRB1 and DQB1, more than 500 for DQA1, over 600 for DPA1, and 450 to 480 for DPB1. About five DR-DQ haplotypes were treated as single units for association and clustering because of strong linkage in the cohort. Among around 400 genotyped donors of the cohort, an average of roughly 230,000 unique TCR beta nucleotide sequences was sequenced per donor, of which 15% to 20% were non-productive.

The CDR3, from cysteine to phenylalanine, totals 13 residues. Only the CDR3 region is kept as DNA, spanning 39 bases read in frame from base 1. V and J are trimmed by 4 bases and 7 bases, and the gene matches miss 6 bases of the junction. The germline V gene sets CDR1 to MGHRA and CDR2 to YSYEKL. Here is what the overall study found, with its caveats: In a later analysis, TCR association rates were found to vary across HLA loci, with the most associated TCRs seen for DRB1 alleles and the fewest for HLA-C alleles. The study listed 164 TCR beta chains as associated with cytomegalovirus. According to a later genetic analysis, donors in an Asian-associated ancestry cluster had fewer N-insertions in productive TCRs than the approximately 630-donor mean. Some IMGT-functional V segments, including TRBV6-2 and TRBV6-3, could not be distinguished by the 87-base-pair reads and were therefore excluded. The only immune exposure information available for the cohort was CMV serostatus. In this cohort, only TCR beta chains were sequenced, and detectable features were limited by the absence of alpha or paired-chain data. A later analysis found that most CMV-associated TCR beta chains appeared HLA-restricted, with HLA associations seemingly driven largely by CMV exposure. Sequencing depth was assumed to be roughly uniform across donors in the presence/absence analyses, though that assumption may not hold. The classifier was reported to diagnose cytomegalovirus status with high specificity and sensitivity in both the original cohort and the validation cohort. In a later analysis, several top co-occurrence clusters were reported to appear linked to parvovirus B19, influenza, CMV and Epstein-Barr virus. Fewer than 20 rarely observed V segments, including chromosome 9 orphons, were excluded from the earlier analysis of several hundred of the donors because counts were too low. Compared with equally common non-associated chains, HLA-associated TCR beta chains in a later analysis were more clonally expanded and had lower generation probabilities. At a false discovery rate of 0.05, a later analysis linked roughly 17,000 TCR beta sequences to specific HLA alleles. Strong co-occurrence of HLA alleles, especially DR and DQ, made assigning TCR associations to individual alleles difficult. A cluster of highly shared sequence variants was judged likely to be a technical artifact of the sequencing pipeline. In an earlier analysis of around 600 of the donors, most TCR beta V segments appeared in productive rearrangements about 90% or about 30% of the time, broadly matching IMGT annotations. In a later genetic analysis, a missense DCLRE1C variant was associated with V-gene and J-gene trimming of TCR beta chains, and the association was replicated in an independent cohort. A further reported finding was that TCR beta sequences accurately predicted the HLA-A and HLA-B alleles for most subjects in the first cohort. In vitro tests confirmed that a few of the cytomegalovirus-associated TCR beta chains recognize cytomegalovirus antigens. The authors suggested that the approach could potentially be generalized to other disease states and immunological phenotypes. Because HLA typing was missing for some donors at each locus, association tests included only the typed subset. Most TCR sequences were observed very rarely across donors, whereas some public TCRs were present in many individuals. Linkage disequilibrium might explain the correlated functional status among segregating V segments, but an unknown experimental factor could not be ruled out.

In the case of this clone: Its antigen is unknown. No much larger clone is present one base from it, and per-base qualities are unavailable.

Library construction relied on the immunoSEQ multiplex PCR assay. For the multiplex PCR, a mixture combining 60 forward primers for TCR Vbeta segments and 13 reverse primers for TCR Jbeta segments was used. The CDR3 region of rearranged TCR beta genes was amplified from genomic DNA by a multiplex PCR assay. Amplified TCR beta libraries were sequenced as 87-base-pair reads on the Illumina HiSeq System. In the authors' own workflow: In a later analysis, tens of millions of unique TCR beta chains were counted across the roughly 610 repertoires, and around 10 million of these chains were shared by at least two donors. Raw reads were error-corrected and collapsed into unique sequences with a nearest-neighbor algorithm that merged closely related sequences to remove PCR and sequencing errors. To assign V, D and J gene segments, CDR3 sequences were aligned to IMGT reference sequences. Each retained sequence needed at least a six-nucleotide match to both a V gene segment and a J gene segment. A rearrangement counted as productive if the CDR3 had no stop codons and remained in frame with V and J, and every other rearrangement counted as non-productive. CDR3 was defined according to IMGT convention as the region running from the second conserved V-encoded cysteine to the conserved J-encoded phenylalanine. In an earlier analysis of just under 600 of the donors, sequences lacking an unambiguous match to a single V gene segment were excluded. In an earlier analysis of more than 500 of the donors, a V segment was called functional when productive rearrangements were above 56.7%, and segregating when the standard deviation between donors exceeded 5%. A statistical classification framework was built to diagnose cytomegalovirus status from the catalog of TCR beta chain sequences. V and J gene assignment, in a later analysis, came from comparing TCR nucleotide sequences with IMGT/GENE-DB human TR gene sequences. Using the TCRdist pipeline, a later analysis assigned CDR3 sequences along with most-parsimonious VDJ recombination scenarios. A later analysis defined each TCR beta chain by its CDR3 amino acid sequence plus V-gene family, and excluded reads lacking a unique V-gene family. As a way to deal with suspected cross-contamination and a sequencing artifact, a later analysis dropped nearly 600 nucleotide sequences that were highly shared and had low generation probability. For each public chain, a later analysis derived a clonal expansion index from normalized ranks of inferred template counts within each repertoire. Generation probabilities in a later analysis came from a VDJ recombination model fitted to out-of-frame rearrangements, and those results were checked against IGoR. In a later analysis, hypergeometric tests were used to score TCR-TCR, TCR-HLA and TCR-CMV co-occurrence, with a repertoire-size bias correction applied to TCR pairs. False discovery rates were estimated in a later analysis by permuting HLA or CMV assignments 20 times. A later analysis grouped co-occurring TCRs with DBSCAN, adding TCRdist sequence similarity when clustering within HLA-allele-positive subsets. Co-occurrence clustering excluded repertoires with fewer than 30,000 or more than 120,000 public chains, plus five with anomalous nucleotide sharing. TCRdb carries this immuneACCESS record with in-frame sequences only. Its versions omit some clonotypes, under half of them owing to an unresolved V gene in the studies checked, with the rest unexplained. V, J and clone size were drawn from that table, and D and trimming were deduced from the DNA. The table for this sample lists fewer than 200,000 clones; roughly 87% of them were counted only once. The ten largest clonotypes hold around 0.46% of the sample.

In total, approximately 610 healthy bone marrow donors made up the cohort. All cohort members were sampled while nominally healthy, although unrecorded immune exposures were likely present. The donor was CMV seronegative and belonged to the group of 352 seronegative cohort members. Every donor gave a peripheral blood sample, and the peripheral blood mononuclear cells from that sample were used for TCR beta sequencing. Genomic DNA extraction from the blood cell samples was performed with the Qiagen DNeasy Blood Extraction Kit. The TCR sequence derives from a woman between 45 and 65 years old in good health and CMV-seronegative. The specimen was PBMCs. The chain is made from TRBV4-1 and TRBJ2-7; TRBD2 lines up with 8 middle nucleotides. The CDR3 reads as follows: CASSRAGAVEQYF. The DNA is TGCGCCAGCAGCCGAGCGGGAGCGGTTGAGCAGTACTTC.